Reported below is one T cell receptor beta chain. Mismatch with germline at one junction end may stem from a read error. RNA was extracted from bulk tissue without any cell sorting. Germline values: CDR1 SQVTM, CDR2 ANQGSEA. This CDR3 comprises 13 residues. This entry belongs to a study of tumor and adjacent non-tumor tissue in lung cancer. TCRbeta libraries were built with three rounds of nested PCR, modified from ARM-PCR. MiXCR, run by TCRdb on the multiplex PCR reads, gives a single entry per CDR3 protein. The table has tens of thousands of distinct CDR3 sequences, 60% to 75% seen once. The TCR originated in a man in his fifties or sixties with non-small cell lung cancer. Sequencing was carried out using lung tumor tissue. The rearrangement uses TRBV29-1 and TRBJ1-5; tentative D call: TRBD1 (5 bases). The CDR3 coding sequence is TGCAGCGTTGCTCCAGGGCGAGATCGGCCCCGGCATTTT. This sequence encodes CSVAPGRDRPRHF.